These 10 T cell receptor beta chains share one sample of origin, sequenced in a study of T cell repertoires in cytomegalovirus infection. These receptors' antigens are unknown. TCRdb redid the calling of the reads with MiXCR, one entry per CDR3 protein. The sample yields around 900,000 distinct CDR3 sequences, around 32% seen once. The sample was cultured CD8+ T cells from PBMCs, taken from culture after CMV antigen stimulation. The receptors derive from a human donor in good health (CMV status not recorded). Some clones in this sample may be carry-over from other donors' samples.

The chain combines TRBV6-5 with TRBJ2-1; 9 bases line up with TRBD1. J gave up 3 bases and V 8 bases, and 2 bases lay outside the gene matches. This CDR3 is 13 amino acids long. CDR1 and CDR2 (germline): MNHEY, SVGAGI. CDR3 DNA: TGTGCCAGCGGGACAGGGTACTACAATGAGCAGTTCTTC. Its translation is CASGTGYYNEQFF.

This clonotype was observed a handful of times. The chain joins TRBV7-6 to TRBJ2-5; D remains ambiguous. This CDR3 contains 15 residues. The ends were cut back, 5 bases at V and 7 bases at J, with 20 bases in the middle. Germline V gene lookup returns CDR1 SGHVS and CDR2 FNYEAQ. The DNA of the CDR3 is TGTGCCAGCAGCCCTGAATCCCGGCCCCTCGGGACCCAGTACTTC. Its protein is CASSPESRPLGTQYF.

The V gene is TRBV19, the J gene TRBJ2-7; a weak D match, TRBD1 (6 bases). Trimming removed 4 bases from V and 1 base from J, with 14 bases in between. The CDR3 is made up of 15 amino acids. Germline CDR1 is LNHDA and CDR2 is SQIVND (reference sequence). The CDR3 loop is CASSNDRTGSYEQYF. The CDR3 DNA reads as TGTGCCAGTAGTAACGACAGGACTGGTTCCTACGAGCAGTACTTC.

This clonotype has only a few counts. The chain combines TRBV19 with TRBJ1-5; D gene unclear. V lost 8 bases and J 3 bases, leaving 17 bases between the germline ends. CDR1 is LNHDA and CDR2 is SQIVND in the germline V gene (reference sequence). The CDR3 sequence is 15 residues long. The CDR3 loop reads CASAPARIFNQPQHF. CDR3 coding DNA: TGTGCCAGTGCTCCGGCACGGATCTTCAATCAGCCCCAGCATTTT.

The V call is TRBV12-3 or TRBV12-4, the J call TRBJ2-2; TRBD2 might be the D (6 bases). The CDR3 spans 15 residues. V gave up 8 bases and J gave up 1 base, with 14 bases separating them. The CDR3 sequence is CASRARGRNTGELFF. For the CDR3, the DNA is TGTGCCAGCCGGGCCCGGGGGAGGAACACCGGGGAGCTGTTTTTT.

This clonotype was seen a handful of times. The chain has TRBV6-1 and TRBJ2-7; D possibly uses TRBD1 or TRBD2 (5 bases each). The CDR3 spans 15 residues. Trimming removed 2 bases from V and 2 bases from J, with 13 bases in between. Looked up from germline, CDR1 is MNHNS and CDR2 is SASEGT. CDR3 DNA: TGTGCCAGCAGTGAACCCCGGGACGGAACCTACGAGCAGTACTTC. This sequence encodes CASSEPRDGTYEQYF.

This clonotype was seen a handful of times. The rearrangement links TRBV6-1 to TRBJ2-3, with D tentatively TRBD1 or TRBD2 (6 bases each). Looked up from germline, CDR1 is MNHNS and CDR2 is SASEGT. V was shortened by 6 bases and J by 0 bases, with 10 bases between the two germline ends. The CDR3 is 14 amino acids. The chain's CDR3 is CASRRGVSTDTQYF. In nucleotides, the CDR3 is TGTGCCAGCAGGAGGGGGGTTAGCACAGATACGCAGTATTTT.

This clonotype was seen repeatedly, ten times or more. V is TRBV10-3 and J is TRBJ2-3; tentative D call: TRBD1 (5 bases). Germline assignment: CDR1 ENHRY and CDR2 SYGVKD. V gave up 0 bases and J gave up 4 bases, with 14 bases separating them. CDR3 length equals 16 residues. CDR3 nucleotides: TGTGCCATCAGTGAGTCTCATTGGGGCCACCCAGATACGCAGTATTTT. It specifies CAISESHWGHPDTQYF.

The genes are TRBV7-9 and TRBJ1-6, with 7 bases lining up with TRBD1. V shed 4 bases, J shed 6 bases, and the junction held 9 bases outside the gene matches. CDR3 size: 16 residues. Germline V gene lookup returns CDR1 SEHNR and CDR2 FQNEAQ (reference sequence). The CDR3 is CASSSTRDSINSPLHF. CDR3 DNA: TGTGCCAGCAGCTCAACCCGGGACAGCATTAATTCACCCCTCCACTTT.

The V and J genes are TRBV15 and TRBJ1-1; D uncertain. The V end lost 3 bases, the J end lost 2 bases, and 13 bases lay between the germline ends. This CDR3 has 15 residues. Looked up from germline, CDR1 is LNHNV and CDR2 is YYDKDF (reference sequence). Here the CDR3 reads CATSRFTGPNTEAFF. Here the CDR3 DNA reads TGTGCCACCAGCAGGTTCACCGGCCCAAACACTGAAGCTTTCTTT.